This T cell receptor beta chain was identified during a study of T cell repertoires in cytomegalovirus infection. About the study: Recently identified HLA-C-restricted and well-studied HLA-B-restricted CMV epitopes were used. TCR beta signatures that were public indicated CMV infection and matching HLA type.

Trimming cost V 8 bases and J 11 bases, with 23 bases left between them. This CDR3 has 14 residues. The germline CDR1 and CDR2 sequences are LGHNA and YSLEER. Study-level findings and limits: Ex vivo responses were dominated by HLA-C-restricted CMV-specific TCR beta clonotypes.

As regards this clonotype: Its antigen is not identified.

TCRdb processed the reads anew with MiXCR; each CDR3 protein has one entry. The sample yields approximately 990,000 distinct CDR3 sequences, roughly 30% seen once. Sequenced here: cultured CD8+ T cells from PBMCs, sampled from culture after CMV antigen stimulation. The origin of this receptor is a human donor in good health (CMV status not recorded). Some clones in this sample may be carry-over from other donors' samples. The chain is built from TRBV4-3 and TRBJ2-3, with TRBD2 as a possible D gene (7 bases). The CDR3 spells CASATGGLSKEQYF. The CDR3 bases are TGCGCCAGCGCGACGGGGGGCTTATCGAAGGAGCAGTATTTT.